The present T cell receptor (beta chain) was sequenced within a study of liver allograft versus peripheral blood T cells. For the study at large: Repertoires of T cell receptors in transplanted livers were compared with recipients' peripheral blood repertoires. Study-wide points: Liver allografts reportedly held T cell receptor repertoires unlike those in peripheral blood.

TCRdb itself ran the reads through MiXCR, one entry per CDR3 protein. The sample includes 5,000 or so distinct CDR3 sequences, around 14% seen only once; the top ten take about 3.1%. Germline CDR1 and CDR2: MNHEY and SMNVEV (reference sequence). V was clipped by 6 bases and J by 2 bases; unmatched bases: 10. CDR3 length equals 17 residues. Sample share makes this clonotype medium-sized (0.01 to 0.1%). Antigen unknown. The V call is TRBV27, the J call TRBJ1-6; 7 positions match TRBD1. The sequence came from a human patient who had a liver transplant. Some T cells may arise from the graft donor. The CDR3 sequence is CASRPSRGPPYNSPLHF. As DNA, the CDR3 is TGTGCCAGCAGACCCTCTAGGGGGCCCCCCTATAATTCACCCCTCCACTTT.